Listed below are T cell receptor beta chains from one sample, sequenced in a study of T cell responses to AZD1222 COVID-19 vaccine. Profiling relied on immunoSEQ multiplex PCR, and the TCRdb table lists in-frame clones only, not all of them. The table lists some 66,000 clones, roughly 87% of them singletons. The starting material was peripheral blood, obtained 28 days after the second AZD1222 dose. These receptors originate from an adult who received the AZD1222 COVID-19 vaccine. Both conserved end residues are part of each CDR3. D genes are given only for firm matches. Size is omitted from some rows. Given values are once, few, many or a class for expanded clones.

clone size: .; J gene: TRBJ2-2; V gene: TRBV10-3; D gene: .; CDR3 DNA: TGTGCCATCTATGAGGGAGCGGGCACCGGGGAGCTGTTTTTT; CDR3 protein: CAIYEGAGTGELFF
clone size: .; J gene: TRBJ1-1; V gene: TRBV7-8; D gene: .; CDR3 DNA: TGTGCCAGCAGCTCCCATTCGAACACTGAAGCTTTCTTT; CDR3 protein: CASSSHSNTEAFF
clone size: .; J gene: TRBJ1-4; V gene: TRBV14; D gene: TRBD1; CDR3 DNA: TGTGCCAGCAGCCGGGGGACAGGGTCTACTAATGAAAAACTGTTTTTT; CDR3 protein: CASSRGTGSTNEKLFF
clone size: .; J gene: TRBJ2-3; V gene: TRBV7-9; D gene: TRBD2; CDR3 DNA: TGTGCCAGCAGCCTCGGGACTAGCGGAAATACGCAGTATTTT; CDR3 protein: CASSLGTSGNTQYF
clone size: .; J gene: TRBJ2-2; V gene: TRBV5-1; D gene: .; CDR3 DNA: TGCGCCAGCAGCTTGGATCAGGGGTTCAGCGGGGAGCTGTTTTTT; CDR3 protein: CASSLDQGFSGELFF
clone size: .; J gene: TRBJ2-7; V gene: TRBV5-1; D gene: .; CDR3 DNA: TGCGCCAGCAGCTTGGATCCAGGGAGCCCCTACGAGCAGTACTTC; CDR3 protein: CASSLDPGSPYEQYF
clone size: .; J gene: TRBJ2-1; V gene: TRBV11-3; D gene: .; CDR3 DNA: TGTGCCAGCAGCTTATCCTCTGTCCAGGCTCGGAATGAGCAGTTCTTC; CDR3 protein: CASSLSSVQARNEQFF
clone size: .; J gene: TRBJ1-6; V gene: TRBV7-9; D gene: TRBD1; CDR3 DNA: TGTGCCAGCAGCGGACAGGGAGATTCACCCCTCCACTTT; CDR3 protein: CASSGQGDSPLHF
clone size: .; J gene: TRBJ2-2; V gene: TRBV6-6; D gene: TRBD1; CDR3 DNA: TGTGCCAGCAGCAGACAGGGGGCTCACACCGGGGAGCTGTTTTTT; CDR3 protein: CASSRQGAHTGELFF
clone size: .; J gene: TRBJ2-7; V gene: TRBV28; D gene: .; CDR3 DNA: TGTGCCAGCAGTTTGCAAAGCTACGAGCAGTACTTC; CDR3 protein: CASSLQSYEQYF
clone size: .; J gene: TRBJ2-5; V gene: TRBV6-5; D gene: TRBD2; CDR3 DNA: TGTGCCAGCAGTTACTCCAGCGGGAGGGAGACCCAGTACTTC; CDR3 protein: CASSYSSGRETQYF
clone size: .; J gene: TRBJ1-4; V gene: TRBV3-1/TRBV3-2; D gene: .; CDR3 DNA: TGTGCCAGCAGCCAAGCTAGGGGAACAGCCGGGTTTAATGAAAAACTGTTTTTT; CDR3 protein: CASSQARGTAGFNEKLFF
clone size: .; J gene: TRBJ1-3; V gene: TRBV4-1; D gene: .; CDR3 DNA: TGCGCCAGCAGCCAAGATCGGGGTCCTGGAAACACCATATATTTT; CDR3 protein: CASSQDRGPGNTIYF
clone size: .; J gene: TRBJ2-2; V gene: TRBV12-5; D gene: TRBD2; CDR3 DNA: TGTGCTAGTGGTTTGGTACGAGGGACTAGCGTGAACACCGGGGAGCTGTTTTTT; CDR3 protein: CASGLVRGTSVNTGELFF
clone size: .; J gene: TRBJ2-1; V gene: TRBV12-5; D gene: .; CDR3 DNA: TGTGCTAGTGGTTTGGTACGTACAGGACCCTACAATGAGCAGTTCTTC; CDR3 protein: CASGLVRTGPYNEQFF
clone size: .; J gene: TRBJ1-2; V gene: TRBV28; D gene: .; CDR3 DNA: TGTGCCGTGTTGGGGGGATCCGGTCGGGGCTACACCTTC; CDR3 protein: CAVLGGSGRGYTF
clone size: .; J gene: TRBJ1-1; V gene: TRBV29-1; D gene: .; CDR3 DNA: TGCAGCGTTGCGGCGGCGGGGGCGAACACTGAAGCTTTCTTT; CDR3 protein: CSVAAAGANTEAFF
clone size: once; J gene: TRBJ1-1; V gene: TRBV11-1; D gene: .; CDR3 DNA: TGTGCCAGCAGCTCACTCGGTCAGACAATCGAAGCTTTCTTT; CDR3 protein: CASSSLGQTIEAFF
clone size: .; J gene: TRBJ1-2; V gene: TRBV9; D gene: .; CDR3 DNA: TGTGCCAGCAGCGTAGAAAACCAGGGGAACTATGGCTACACCTTC; CDR3 protein: CASSVENQGNYGYTF
clone size: .; J gene: TRBJ2-1; V gene: TRBV6-1; D gene: TRBD1; CDR3 DNA: TGTGCCAGCAGTGCAAACAGGGGGCTGAAGGGAAATGAGCAGTTCTTC; CDR3 protein: CASSANRGLKGNEQFF
clone size: medium-sized; J gene: TRBJ1-2; V gene: TRBV19; D gene: .; CDR3 DNA: TGTGCCAGTAGTCGGGAAATAGGGAATGGCTACACCTTC; CDR3 protein: CASSREIGNGYTF
clone size: .; J gene: TRBJ1-5; V gene: TRBV7-8; D gene: .; CDR3 DNA: TGTGCCAGCAGCTTAGGGGGGGGTAGAAATCAGCCCCAGCATTTT; CDR3 protein: CASSLGGGRNQPQHF
clone size: few; J gene: TRBJ2-7; V gene: TRBV28; D gene: TRBD2; CDR3 DNA: TGTGCCAGCAGTTCCTCGGGGGGACCCTACGAGCAGTACTTC; CDR3 protein: CASSSSGGPYEQYF
clone size: .; J gene: TRBJ2-7; V gene: TRBV3-1/TRBV3-2; D gene: TRBD2; CDR3 DNA: TGTGCCAGCAGCCAAGATGGAACTAGCGGAGAGCAGTACTTC; CDR3 protein: CASSQDGTSGEQYF
clone size: few; J gene: TRBJ1-6; V gene: TRBV5-6; D gene: .; CDR3 DNA: TGTGCCAGCAGTCAGGACAGTAAAGATAATTCACCCCTCCACTTT; CDR3 protein: CASSQDSKDNSPLHF
clone size: .; J gene: TRBJ2-2; V gene: TRBV28; D gene: .; CDR3 DNA: TGTGCCAGCAGTTTCGGGGGTATCGGTTCGGGTGCCGGGGAGCTGTTTTTT; CDR3 protein: CASSFGGIGSGAGELFF
clone size: .; J gene: TRBJ2-7; V gene: TRBV6-5; D gene: .; CDR3 DNA: TGTGCCAGCAGCTATGACCCAAACTACGAGCAGTACTTC; CDR3 protein: CASSYDPNYEQYF
clone size: .; J gene: TRBJ1-1; V gene: TRBV29-1; D gene: .; CDR3 DNA: TGCAGCGTTTTGGGCGGGACGACCACTGAAGCTTTCTTT; CDR3 protein: CSVLGGTTTEAFF
clone size: .; J gene: TRBJ1-1; V gene: TRBV18; D gene: .; CDR3 DNA: TGTGCCAGCTCACCTCCGGGACGGAATGATAACACTGAAGCTTTCTTT; CDR3 protein: CASSPPGRNDNTEAFF
clone size: .; J gene: TRBJ1-2; V gene: TRBV19; D gene: .; CDR3 DNA: .; CDR3 protein: CASTSGQGADGYTF
clone size: .; J gene: TRBJ1-2; V gene: TRBV5-1; D gene: .; CDR3 DNA: TGCGCCAGCAGCTTGGGGGATTCTAACTATGGCTACACCTTC; CDR3 protein: CASSLGDSNYGYTF
clone size: .; J gene: TRBJ1-3; V gene: TRBV6-5; D gene: TRBD1; CDR3 DNA: TGTGCCAGCAGCGAGACAGGGGAGGGTGGAAACACCATATATTTT; CDR3 protein: CASSETGEGGNTIYF
clone size: .; J gene: TRBJ2-1; V gene: TRBV5-1; D gene: TRBD2; CDR3 DNA: TGCGCCAGCAGCTTGGTTGGGACTAGCCCCTACAATGAGCAGTTCTTC; CDR3 protein: CASSLVGTSPYNEQFF
clone size: .; J gene: TRBJ1-1; V gene: TRBV13; D gene: TRBD1; CDR3 DNA: TGTGCCAGCAGCTCGCAGGGGGACACTGAAGCTTTCTTT; CDR3 protein: CASSSQGDTEAFF
clone size: .; J gene: TRBJ2-7; V gene: TRBV29-1; D gene: .; CDR3 DNA: TGCAGCGTCCGGGACGGCTCCTACGAGCAGTACTTC; CDR3 protein: CSVRDGSYEQYF
clone size: .; J gene: TRBJ1-1; V gene: TRBV7-9; D gene: TRBD1; CDR3 DNA: TGTGCCAGCAGCTCCTACAGGGGTGTTACTGAAGCTTTCTTT; CDR3 protein: CASSSYRGVTEAFF
clone size: .; J gene: TRBJ1-6; V gene: TRBV3-1/TRBV3-2; D gene: .; CDR3 DNA: TGTGCCAGCAGCCTCCTGGGGGAGGGACCGGGGGCCCTCCACTTT; CDR3 protein: CASSLLGEGPGALHF
clone size: .; J gene: TRBJ2-7; V gene: TRBV20-1; D gene: TRBD1; CDR3 DNA: TGCAGTGCCAGGGGGCCCTACGAGCAGTACTTC; CDR3 protein: CSARGPYEQYF
clone size: .; J gene: TRBJ1-4; V gene: TRBV19; D gene: TRBD1; CDR3 DNA: TGTGCCAGTCCCCTGAGGGACAGGGTTGAAAAACTGTTTTTT; CDR3 protein: CASPLRDRVEKLFF
clone size: .; J gene: TRBJ2-5; V gene: TRBV29-1; D gene: TRBD1; CDR3 DNA: TGCAGCGCCGCGACCGGGACAGGGACGGGGGAGACCCAGTACTTC; CDR3 protein: CSAATGTGTGETQYF
clone size: .; J gene: TRBJ1-5; V gene: TRBV5-4; D gene: .; CDR3 DNA: TGTGCCAGCAGCTTGTGGGGGGATAGCAATCAGCCCCAGCATTTT; CDR3 protein: CASSLWGDSNQPQHF
clone size: .; J gene: TRBJ1-3; V gene: TRBV12-5; D gene: .; CDR3 DNA: TGTGCTAGTGGTCCCCTGACGGCCCCCTCTGGAAACACCATATATTTT; CDR3 protein: CASGPLTAPSGNTIYF
clone size: .; J gene: TRBJ1-2; V gene: TRBV27; D gene: TRBD1; CDR3 DNA: TGTGCCAGCAGGACAGGGTTTGGCTATGGCTACACCTTC; CDR3 protein: CASRTGFGYGYTF
clone size: .; J gene: TRBJ2-1; V gene: TRBV5-1; D gene: .; CDR3 DNA: TGCGCCAGCAGCTTGGATGTAGCGAGCACCTACAATGAGCAGTTCTTC; CDR3 protein: CASSLDVASTYNEQFF
clone size: .; J gene: TRBJ2-7; V gene: TRBV12-3/TRBV12-4; D gene: .; CDR3 DNA: TGTGCCAGCAGTTTAGAGGAGTTGGACGAGCAGTACTTC; CDR3 protein: CASSLEELDEQYF